The 23 T cell receptor beta chains given below trace back to one sample, sequenced in a study of T cells in Graves' hyperthyroidism and ophthalmopathy. The CDR3 regions of TCR beta were amplified from RNA transcripts. First-round RT-PCR of the TCR CDR3 relied on the HTBI primer set. TCRdb re-analysed the multiplex PCR reads in MiXCR, keeping a single row per CDR3 protein. The repertoire holds roughly 560,000 distinct CDR3 sequences, with over 12% as singletons. What was sequenced was blood. These receptors were taken from a woman aged 40 to 49 with Graves' ophthalmopathy.

This clonotype was observed many times. J is TRBJ1-1 and V is TRBV29-1; D is unclear. This CDR3 has 12 amino acids. The germline V and J ends were trimmed by 4 bases and 1 base, with 7 bases remaining between them. Per the germline V gene, CDR1 is SQVTM and CDR2 is ANQGSEA. CDR3 sequence (DNA): TGCAGCGTTGCCGTCGGGAACACTGAAGCTTTCTTT. Encoded protein: CSVAVGNTEAFF.

This chain uses TRBV28 with TRBJ2-7; 8 nucleotides align to TRBD1. Unmatched junction bases numbered 6, after V lost 5 bases and J lost 0 bases. CDR1 is MDHEN and CDR2 is SYDVKM in the germline V gene. This CDR3 has 15 residues. CDR3 residues: CASSGQGETSYEQYF. For the CDR3, the DNA is TGTGCCAGCAGTGGACAGGGAGAGACCTCCTACGAGCAGTACTTC.

There are many counts of this clonotype. V gene TRBV19 combines with J gene TRBJ2-4; weak D call: TRBD1 (7 bases). The CDR3 is made up of 17 amino acids. From germline, CDR1 is LNHDA and CDR2 SQIVND (reference sequence). Trimming took off 1 base at V and 0 bases at J, with 13 bases between the two ends. CDR3 DNA sequence: TGTGCCAGTAGTATAGGCGGGACAGAGCTAGCCAAAAACATTCAGTACTTC. Translated: CASSIGGTELAKNIQYF.

This clonotype has a count of ten or more. The genes are TRBV12-3 or TRBV12-4 and TRBJ1-2; D call uncertain. Trimming cost V 1 base and J 0 bases, with 6 bases left between them. This CDR3 has 14 residues. CDR3 coding DNA: TGTGCCAGCAGTTTAGTAATATCTAACTATGGCTACACCTTC. This translates into CASSLVISNYGYTF.

The genes are TRBV6-5 and TRBJ1-2; TRBD1 matches 7 bases. V was pared by 2 bases and J by 10 bases, with 13 bases of the junction left unmatched. The CDR3 runs 15 residues. Germline V gene data show CDR1 as MNHEY and CDR2 as SVGAGI. CDR3 DNA sequence: TGTGCCAGCAGTTACCTTAAACTGACAGGGTCGAACTACACCTTC. It specifies CASSYLKLTGSNYTF.

This clonotype was seen a handful of times. V is TRBV20-1 and J is TRBJ2-2, with no clear D. The CDR3 loop spans 14 amino acids. The germline gives CDR1 DFQATT, CDR2 SNEGSKA (reference sequence). Trimming cost V 1 base and J 3 bases, with 9 bases left between them. The CDR3 DNA follows: TGCAGTGCTAGAGTGGTCCATGACACCGGGGAGCTGTTTTTT. This translates into CSARVVHDTGELFF.

Ten or more counts support this clonotype. The gene calls are TRBV5-1 and TRBJ2-7, with TRBD1 matching 7 bases. Germline CDR1 and CDR2: SGHRS and YFSETQ. This CDR3 has 15 amino acids. V lost 4 bases, J lost 6 bases, and 13 bases stayed unmatched. The CDR3: CASSPHSTGTGEQYF. The CDR3 nucleotides are TGCGCCAGCAGCCCCCACTCGACAGGGACCGGCGAGCAGTACTTC.

This clonotype has at least ten counts. The chain employs TRBV14 and TRBJ1-2; D possibly corresponds to TRBD1 (5 bases). Germline lookup yields CDR1 SGHDN and CDR2 FVKESK. The CDR3 covers 14 residues. The ends were cut back, 1 base at V and 4 bases at J, with 10 bases in the middle. Here the CDR3 DNA reads TGTGCCAGCAGCCAAGCCAGGGTTAGCTATGGCTACACCTTC. It yields the protein CASSQARVSYGYTF.

In this sample, this clonotype turned up many times. The chain uses TRBV19 and TRBJ1-1; the D is unclear. This CDR3 has 13 amino acids. Trimming removed 8 bases from V and 6 bases from J, with 16 bases in between. CDR1 and CDR2 from the germline V gene are LNHDA and SQIVND (reference sequence). CDR3 sequence reads: CASHDKSKSEAFF. The DNA for the CDR3 is TGTGCCAGTCATGACAAATCCAAATCTGAAGCTTTCTTT.

This clonotype was observed at least ten times. This chain uses TRBV30 with TRBJ2-2; D perhaps matches TRBD1 (6 bases). Trimming left V 1 base short and J 1 base short, with 10 bases between. The germline V gene encodes CDR1 GTSNPN and CDR2 SVGIG (reference sequence). The CDR3 covers 15 residues. The CDR3, as DNA: TGTGCCTGGAGTGCGGACAGATTGAACACCGGGGAGCTGTTTTTT. Encoded protein: CAWSADRLNTGELFF.

The sample holds many counts of this clonotype. The J gene is TRBJ1-1, the V gene TRBV6-2 or TRBV6-3; D unclear. This CDR3 contains 12 residues. V was shortened by 2 bases and J by 6 bases, with 7 bases between the two germline ends. Germline CDR1 and CDR2: MNHEY and SVGEGT. The CDR3 sequence is CASSYAGAEAFF. The CDR3, as DNA: TGTGCCAGCAGTTACGCCGGGGCTGAAGCTTTCTTT.

At least ten counts were recorded for this clonotype. The V gene is TRBV7-8, the J gene TRBJ2-7; 8 positions match TRBD2. Per the germline V gene, CDR1 is SGHVS and CDR2 is FQNEAQ. This CDR3 contains 18 residues. V was clipped by 2 bases and J by 3 bases; unmatched bases: 15. Here the CDR3 DNA reads TGTGCCAGCAGCTTACGGGGACTAGTAAGCCCAGGAGTCTACGAGCAGTACTTC. Protein sequence: CASSLRGLVSPGVYEQYF. Using reference TRBV7-8 and TRBJ2-7 for the parts outside the CDR3, the full variable domain is GAGVSQSPRYKVAKRGQDVALRCDPISGHVSLFWYQQALGQGPEFLTYFQNEAQLDKSGLPSDRFFAERPEGSVSTLKIQRTQQEDSAVYLCASSLRGLVSPGVYEQYFGPGTRLTVT.

This clonotype came up many times. The V and J genes are TRBV6-1 and TRBJ2-5; D uncertain. This CDR3 contains 12 residues. With 5 bases removed from V and 1 base from J, the gap between germline ends came to 5 bases. The germline gives CDR1 MNHNS, CDR2 SASEGT. The CDR3 loop is CASSPFQETQYF. The CDR3 bases are TGTGCCAGCAGTCCCTTCCAAGAGACCCAGTACTTC.

This clonotype was counted ten times or more. The gene calls are TRBV3-1 and TRBJ2-2, with 7 bases fitting TRBD1. J was trimmed by 3 bases and V by 4 bases; bases with no gene match: 5. Germline V lookup: CDR1 LGHDT, CDR2 YNNKEL (reference sequence). CDR3 length: 15 amino acids. The CDR3 sequence is CASSPQDRYTGELFF. DNA for the CDR3: TGTGCCAGCAGCCCACAGGACAGGTACACCGGGGAGCTGTTTTTT.

This clonotype has only one observation. The chain has TRBV5-1 and TRBJ2-7, with D perhaps matching TRBD1 (6 bases). With 4 bases removed from V and 5 bases from J, the gap between germline ends came to 16 bases. CDR1 is SGHRS, CDR2 YFSETQ, per germline. This CDR3 contains 14 residues. The CDR3: CASSSRGPEDEQYF. The CDR3 coding sequence is TGCGCCAGCAGCAGCAGGGGCCCGGAGGACGAGCAGTACTTC.

This rearrangement joins TRBV19 to TRBJ2-7; 8 bases line up with TRBD1. The CDR3 sequence is 15 residues long. With V trimmed by 5 bases and J by 4 bases, 10 bases remained unmatched. The V gene's germline CDR1 is LNHDA and CDR2 SQIVND (reference sequence). CDR3 sequence (DNA): TGTGCCAGTAGTGGCCTGAAGGACAGGGCTTACGAGCAGTACTTC. As protein: CASSGLKDRAYEQYF.

This clonotype has a count of ten or more. The chain is built from TRBV15 and TRBJ2-5; tentative D call: TRBD1 (5 bases). The length of the CDR3 is 13 residues. In germline, CDR1 is LNHNV, CDR2 YYDKDF (reference sequence). The V and J ends lost 5 bases and 1 base respectively, with 8 bases between them. In nucleotides, the CDR3 is TGTGCCACCAGCGTCACAGGCCAAGAGACCCAGTACTTC. This translates into CATSVTGQETQYF.

This clonotype was counted many times. CDR3 in DNA: TGTGCCAGCAGTTATATTATAGGCGGGGCGACGTCAACGCAGTATTTT. Translation: CASSYIIGGATSTQYF. The chain employs TRBV6-5 and TRBJ2-3, with a possible D match to TRBD2 (6 bases). The V gene lost 3 bases and the J gene lost 9 bases, with 22 bases spanning the gap. Germline CDR1 reads MNHEY; CDR2 reads SVGAGI. The CDR3 runs to 16 residues.

This clonotype was seen ten or more times. CDR3 residues: CASSYSRSVGGELFF. DNA of the CDR3: TGTGCCAGCAGTTACTCTAGGTCCGTTGGCGGGGAGCTGTTTTTT. The chain uses TRBV6-5 and TRBJ2-2; D remains ambiguous. V lost 0 bases and J 7 bases, leaving 12 bases between the germline ends. Germline loops: CDR1 MNHEY, CDR2 SVGAGI. The CDR3 is 15 residues long.

This clonotype was counted many times. The rearrangement uses TRBV27 and TRBJ1-6; D remains ambiguous. Germline assignment: CDR1 MNHEY and CDR2 SMNVEV (reference sequence). The length of the CDR3 is 9 residues. The V and J ends lost 11 bases and 10 bases respectively, with 6 bases between them. DNA of the CDR3: TGTGCCCCTCGGTCACCCCTCCACTTT. Translation gives CAPRSPLHF.

This clonotype was counted between two and nine times. Given a much more abundant clone one base away, this may be a read error. It is likely a read error, because the conserved phenylalanine at the end of the CDR3 is missing. The rearrangement uses TRBV30 and TRBJ1-1; D unresolved. The CDR3 is 13 amino acids. V lost 2 bases and J lost 1, with 8 bases in between. Germline loops: CDR1 GTSNPN, CDR2 SVGIG (reference sequence). CDR3 in DNA: TGTGCCTGGAGTTCTCGAGGGAACACTGAAGCTTTCCTT. Its translation is CAWSSRGNTEAFL.

This clonotype was seen only a few times. The V and J genes are TRBV6-1 and TRBJ2-5; 7 bases align to TRBD1. Trimming removed 10 bases from V and 0 bases from J; junction bases left unmatched: 2. The CDR3 extends over 12 amino acids. Germline V CDR1 and CDR2: MNHNS, SASEGT. CDR3 loop: CATGQYQETQYF. CDR3 nucleotide sequence: TGTGCCACGGGACAGTACCAAGAGACCCAGTACTTC.

The chain links TRBV19 to TRBJ1-1; 7 positions match TRBD1. Germline-derived CDR1 and CDR2 are LNHDA and SQIVND (reference sequence). The CDR3 totals 14 residues. V lost 4 bases, J lost 7 bases, and 9 bases stayed unmatched. CDR3 sequence reads: CASSNYPGGREAFF. CDR3 DNA sequence: TGTGCCAGTAGTAATTATCCAGGGGGTCGTGAAGCTTTCTTT.